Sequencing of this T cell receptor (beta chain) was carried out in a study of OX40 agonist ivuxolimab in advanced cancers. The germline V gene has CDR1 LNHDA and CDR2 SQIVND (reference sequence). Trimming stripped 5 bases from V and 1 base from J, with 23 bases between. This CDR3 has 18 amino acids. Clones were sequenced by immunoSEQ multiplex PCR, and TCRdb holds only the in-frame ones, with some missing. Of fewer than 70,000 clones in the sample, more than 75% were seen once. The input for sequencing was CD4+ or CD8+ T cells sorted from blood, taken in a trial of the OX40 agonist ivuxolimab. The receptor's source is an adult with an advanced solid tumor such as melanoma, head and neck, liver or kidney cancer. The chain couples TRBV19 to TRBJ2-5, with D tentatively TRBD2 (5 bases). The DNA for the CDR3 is TGTGCCAGTAGTTCGAGCGGTCGCGAGGGCAACACCCAAGAGACCCAGTACTTC. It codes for CASSSSGREGNTQETQYF.